The rows below give T cell receptor beta chains drawn from one sample of a study of blood T cells in healthy people across ages. TCRdb analysed the 5' RACE reads with MiXCR anew, one entry per CDR3 protein. The data contain hundreds of thousands of distinct CDR3 sequences, roughly half of them singletons. Sequencing input: blood. The receptors shown here come from an elderly woman in good health. Both conserved end residues are part of each CDR3. The D gene is left open where the match is weak. The size of a clone is reported for some rows only, either as once, few or many, or as a class for expanded clones.

TRBJ2-5 | 13 | - | TRBD1 | TRBV29-1 | TGCAGCGGGGGTGCAGGGGGCCAAGAGACCCAGTACTTC | CSGGAGGQETQYF
TRBJ2-3 | 12 | few | - | TRBV29-1 | TGCAGCGTTGATCCCATAGCAGATACGCAGTATTTT | CSVDPIADTQYF
TRBJ2-1 | 14 | - | - | TRBV7-3 | TGTGCCAGCAGCTTAACTCTGGGAGGCTATGAGCGGTTCTTC | CASSLTLGGYERFF
TRBJ2-7 | 16 | once | TRBD2 | TRBV10-3 | TGTGCCATCAGTGAGGGCCCGGGGGAGGGCTCCTACGAGCAGTACTTC | CAISEGPGEGSYEQYF
TRBJ2-7 | 14 | - | - | TRBV20-1 | TGCAGTGCTAGAGATACGGACACCTATTACGAGCAGTACTTC | CSARDTDTYYEQYF
TRBJ2-7 | 14 | - | - | TRBV3-1 | TGTGCCAGCAGCCCGGCACCTGACACCTACGAGCAGTACTTC | CASSPAPDTYEQYF
TRBJ1-2 | 14 | - | - | TRBV9 | - | CASTRGQINYGCTF
TRBJ2-7 | 15 | - | TRBD1 | TRBV5-6 | TGTGCCAGCAGCTCAACCGGGACAGGGAACTACGAGCAGTACTTC | CASSSTGTGNYEQYF
TRBJ2-1 | 15 | - | - | TRBV27 | TGTGCCAGCAGTTTGTCCCACCTTGTGGTTCGTGAGCAGTTCTTC | CASSLSHLVVREQFF
TRBJ1-2 | 15 | - | TRBD1 | TRBV7-2 | TGTGCCAGCAGTGATCCCGGGACAGGGACGCGAGGCTACACCTTC | CASSDPGTGTRGYTF
TRBJ1-4 | 14 | many | - | TRBV20-1 | TGCAGTGCTTGTCCAGGGGTTTCCAATGAAAAACTGTTTTTT | CSACPGVSNEKLFF
TRBJ2-3 | 18 | - | TRBD2 | TRBV27 | TGTGCCAGCAGTTTTGTCCTTCTAGCGGGGGAGAGCACAGATACGCAGTATTTT | CASSFVLLAGESTDTQYF
TRBJ2-1 | 15 | many | - | TRBV14 | TGTGCCAGCAGCCAAGTGAAGGGGCCGGGCAATGAGCAGTTCTTC | CASSQVKGPGNEQFF
TRBJ1-1 | 15 | - | - | TRBV5-1 | TGCGCCAGCAGCTTGGAACCCAAGGGAGACACTGAAGCTTTCTTT | CASSLEPKGDTEAFF
TRBJ2-7 | 14 | - | - | TRBV27 | TGTGCCAGCAGTTCGCCCGGGGTAGCCTACGAGCAGTACTTC | CASSSPGVAYEQYF
TRBJ2-7 | 14 | - | - | TRBV20-1 | TGCAGTGCTTCCGGTAGGACAGATTTCTACGAGCAGTACTTC | CSASGRTDFYEQYF
TRBJ1-1 | 13 | few | - | TRBV5-1 | TGCGCCAGCAGCTTGGCCCACGGGAATGAAGCTTTCTTT | CASSLAHGNEAFF
TRBJ2-7 | 15 | - | - | TRBV12-3/TRBV12-4 | TGCGCCAGCAGAAATAGTCTCGACCGTACCTACGAGCAGTACTTC | CASRNSLDRTYEQYF
TRBJ2-3 | 14 | many | TRBD2 | TRBV28 | TGTGCCAGTAGCCTCGGGGGGAAAACAGATACGCAGTATTTT | CASSLGGKTDTQYF
TRBJ1-4 | 15 | - | TRBD1 | TRBV15 | TGTGCCACCAGCGGACAGGGGGTCCCTAATGAAAAACTGTTTTTT | CATSGQGVPNEKLFF
TRBJ2-7 | 12 | - | - | TRBV7-2 | TGTGCCAGCAGCTTAAGCGGTTGCGAGCAGTACTTC | CASSLSGCEQYF
TRBJ2-7 | 16 | - | - | TRBV6-5 | TGTGCCAGCAGTTTCGCGAAACGGACACCGTCCTACGAGCAGTACTTC | CASSFAKRTPSYEQYF
TRBJ2-4 | 14 | - | - | TRBV20-1 | TGCAGTGCTTTGATTCAGATAGCCAAAAACATTCAGTACTTC | CSALIQIAKNIQYF
TRBJ1-1 | 12 | few | - | TRBV20-1 | TGCAGTGCTAGTGAGACGAACACTGAAGCTTTCTTT | CSASETNTEAFF
TRBJ1-2 | 12 | - | - | TRBV20-1 | TGCAGTGCTACCGGGGATAACTATGGCTACACCTTC | CSATGDNYGYTF
TRBJ2-3 | 16 | - | TRBD2 | TRBV20-1 | TGCAGTGCTACCTCGGGACTAGCGGGGACTAGGGATACGCAGTATTTT | CSATSGLAGTRDTQYF
TRBJ1-4 | 18 | - | - | TRBV12-3/TRBV12-4 | TGTGCCAGCAGCCCAAGGAGGGACGCCGGACTCACTAATGAAAAACTGTTTTTT | CASSPRRDAGLTNEKLFF
TRBJ2-1 | 14 | - | - | TRBV6-5 | TGTGCCAGCAGTTACTCGAGAGGGTTTGGTGAGCAGTTCTTC | CASSYSRGFGEQFF
TRBJ1-2 | 13 | - | - | TRBV4-1 | TGCGCCAGCAGCCAAGAGAGGGGAAGTGGCTACACCTTC | CASSQERGSGYTF
TRBJ2-7 | 15 | - | TRBD2 | TRBV6-6 | TGTGCCAGCAGAGGGACGAGCGGGAGGTCCAATGAGCAGTACTTC | CASRGTSGRSNEQYF
TRBJ2-5 | 14 | - | - | TRBV5-1 | TGCGCCAGCAGCTTGGGACCGGGCGAAGAGACCCAGTACTTC | CASSLGPGEETQYF
TRBJ1-3 | 16 | few | - | TRBV7-9 | TGTGCCAGCAGCCCCCGACTTTCCGACTCTGGAAACACCATATATTTT | CASSPRLSDSGNTIYF
TRBJ2-4 | 15 | - | - | TRBV29-1 | TGCAGCGGGCCGCGGGCCCCCTGGGCCAAAAACATTCAGTACTTC | CSGPRAPWAKNIQYF